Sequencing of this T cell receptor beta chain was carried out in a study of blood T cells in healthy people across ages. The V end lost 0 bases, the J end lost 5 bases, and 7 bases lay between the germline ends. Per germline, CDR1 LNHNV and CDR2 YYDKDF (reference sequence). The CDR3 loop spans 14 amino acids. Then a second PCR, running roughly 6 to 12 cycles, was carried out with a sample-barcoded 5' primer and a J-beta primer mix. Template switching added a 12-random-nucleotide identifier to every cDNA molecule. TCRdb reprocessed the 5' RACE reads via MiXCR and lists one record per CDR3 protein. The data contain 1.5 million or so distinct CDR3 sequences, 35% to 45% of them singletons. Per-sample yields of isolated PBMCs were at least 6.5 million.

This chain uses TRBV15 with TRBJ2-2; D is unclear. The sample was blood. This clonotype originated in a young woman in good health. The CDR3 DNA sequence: TGTGCCACCAGCAGAGATTCCGGGACCGGGGAGCTGTTTTTT. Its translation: CATSRDSGTGELFF.